Below, 26 T cell receptor beta chains from the same sample are listed, as sequenced in a study of blood T cell repertoires in COVID-19. Measured with immunoSEQ multiplex PCR; TCRdb has only the in-frame clones, and not every one. The table has about 53,000 clones, 65% to 80% seen once. Sequencing input: peripheral blood. The source of these receptors is a man in his sixties or seventies with active or convalescent COVID-19.

The chain combines TRBV23-1 with TRBJ2-7; D gene uncertain. TRBV23-1 is treated as an ORF (open reading frame) with a function not yet certain. The length of the CDR3 is 12 residues. The V end lost 5 bases, the J end lost 3 bases, and 8 bases lay between the germline ends. CDR3 sequence: CASSLAGYEQYF. CDR3 in DNA: TGCGCCAGCAGTTTGGCAGGCTACGAGCAGTACTTC.

The chain links TRBV14 to TRBJ1-1; the D is unclear. V dropped 4 bases and J dropped 0 bases, with 15 bases sitting between them. In germline, CDR1 is SGHDN, CDR2 FVKESK. This CDR3 contains 16 residues. Here the CDR3 DNA reads TGTGCCAGCAGCCGAAGACGTTTAGAGGTGAACACTGAAGCTTTCTTT. It yields the protein CASSRRRLEVNTEAFF.

The chain recombines TRBV7-9 with TRBJ2-2, with 10 bases lining up with TRBD2. The CDR3 covers 14 residues. The ends lost 10 bases at V and 4 bases at J; junction bases unmatched: 6. Germline V gene lookup returns CDR1 SEHNR and CDR2 FQNEAQ (reference sequence). In DNA, the CDR3 is TGTGCCATCTTAGCGGGGGGAAGCACCGGGGAGCTGTTTTTT. This translates into CAILAGGSTGELFF.

This chain connects TRBV20-1 to TRBJ2-3; maybe TRBD2 (6 bases). This CDR3 is 16 amino acids long. Trimming pared 3 bases from V and 1 base from J, leaving 17 bases between. From germline, CDR1 is DFQATT and CDR2 SNEGSKA (reference sequence). CDR3 in DNA: TGCAGTGCTAGTAACCCTCTTGCGGGACGCACAGATACGCAGTATTTT. Its translation is CSASNPLAGRTDTQYF.

In its sample, this clone was seen a few times. The chain has TRBV20-1 and TRBJ2-7, with D possibly matching TRBD2 (6 bases). Per germline, CDR1 DFQATT and CDR2 SNEGSKA (reference sequence). Trimming took 3 bases from V and 2 from J, leaving 11 bases between them. The CDR3 consists of 13 residues. Written as DNA, the CDR3 is TGCAGTGCTAGTATGGCGGGAACCTACGAGCAGTACTTC. The encoded protein is CSASMAGTYEQYF.

Written as DNA, the CDR3 is TGCAGCGTTGAAGATCGGGCCCTACTAGCGGGAGGGGTGGATGAGCAGTTCTTC. Translation gives CSVEDRALLAGGVDEQFF. The J gene is TRBJ2-1, the V gene TRBV29-1, with TRBD2 matching 13 bases. CDR3 size: 18 residues. The V and J ends lost 0 bases and 8 bases, in that order; junction bases with no gene match: 13. Germline V gives CDR1 SQVTM, CDR2 ANQGSEA.

The J gene is TRBJ2-3, the V gene TRBV7-3; 13 bases are shared with TRBD2. The CDR3 covers 16 residues. Germline values: CDR1 SGHTA, CDR2 FQGTGA. Germline trimming cut 3 bases from V and 1 base from J; bases unmatched to any gene: 1. The CDR3 DNA is TGTGCCAGCAGCTTCGGGACTAGCGGGGGCACAGATACGCAGTATTTT. Protein product: CASSFGTSGGTDTQYF.

The rearrangement links TRBV18 to TRBJ1-2; perhaps TRBD1 as D (5 bases). The CDR3 is made up of 14 amino acids. The V and J ends lost 2 bases and 8 bases respectively, with 15 bases between them. The germline V gene has CDR1 KGHSH and CDR2 LQKENI. This chain's CDR3 is CASSPGQGRKGYTF. The CDR3 coding sequence is TGTGCCAGCTCACCAGGGCAGGGCCGGAAGGGCTACACCTTC. The whole variable domain, remainder taken from reference TRBV18 and TRBJ1-2, is NAGVMQNPRHLVRRRGQEARLRCSPMKGHSHVYWYRQLPEEGLKFMVYLQKENIIDESGMPKERFSAEFPKEGPSILRIQQVVRGDSAAYFCASSPGQGRKGYTFGSGTRLTVV.

The genes are TRBV7-3 and TRBJ2-5; D is possibly TRBD1 (6 bases). The CDR3 has 13 residues. Trimming pared 5 bases from V and 2 bases from J, leaving 9 bases between. CDR1 and CDR2 (germline): SGHTA, FQGTGA. The CDR3 sequence is CASSVDRQETQYF. The CDR3 bases are TGTGCCAGCAGCGTTGACAGGCAAGAGACCCAGTACTTC.

The rearrangement uses TRBV5-4 and TRBJ1-1, with D possibly TRBD1 on 6 matching bases. Germline CDR1 and CDR2: SGHNT and YYREEE (reference sequence). The ends were cut back, 0 bases at V and 4 bases at J, with 10 bases in the middle. CDR3 length: 14 residues. CDR3 coding DNA: TGTGCCAGCAGCTTGGAACCAGGGGCCACTGAAGCTTTCTTT. It encodes CASSLEPGATEAFF.

The gene calls are TRBV30 and TRBJ2-4; 7 bases match TRBD1. V was pared by 4 bases and J by 5 bases, with 11 bases of the junction left unmatched. The CDR3 is made up of 15 amino acids. Germline CDR1 and CDR2: GTSNPN and SVGIG (reference sequence). The CDR3 sequence is CAWTPTGSLQNIQYF. The CDR3 nucleotides read TGTGCCTGGACCCCGACAGGGAGTCTCCAAAACATTCAGTACTTC.

The chain joins TRBV3-1 (or the pseudogene TRBV3-2) to TRBJ1-5; the match to TRBD1 covers 8 bases. The CDR3 sequence is 16 residues long. Per germline, CDR1 LGHDT and CDR2 YNNKEL (reference sequence). The V segment lost 4 bases and the J segment 0 bases; nucleotides outside the gene matches: 5. The CDR3 DNA reads as TGTGCCAGCAGCCCCGGGACAGGTTATAGCAATCAGCCCCAGCATTTT. Its protein is CASSPGTGYSNQPQHF.

This chain uses TRBV19 with TRBJ2-3; 12 bases fit TRBD2. This CDR3 has 17 residues. CDR1 is LNHDA, CDR2 SQIVND, per germline (reference sequence). V dropped 1 base and J dropped 3; count of bases not matched to a gene: 5. The CDR3 DNA reads as TGTGCCAGTAGTATAGTGGCTAGCGGGGGGGGGACAGATACGCAGTATTTT. It specifies CASSIVASGGGTDTQYF.

This sequence joins TRBV28 and TRBJ1-1, with 7 nucleotides matching TRBD1. Germline V gives CDR1 MDHEN, CDR2 SYDVKM. V dropped 3 bases and J dropped 6; count of bases not matched to a gene: 16. This CDR3 has 17 residues. As DNA, the CDR3 is TGTGCCAGCAGTTTCAGCCGAGACAGGGTTGGAACCCCTGAAGCTTTCTTT. This gives the protein CASSFSRDRVGTPEAFF.

This chain joins TRBV7-2 and TRBJ2-3; 8 bases match TRBD2. The V segment lost 2 bases and the J segment 0 bases; nucleotides outside the gene matches: 4. CDR3 length equals 16 residues. CDR1 is SGHTA, CDR2 FQGNSA, per germline. Here the CDR3 reads CASSLMGGGSTDTQYF. CDR3 bases: TGTGCCAGCAGCTTAATGGGCGGGGGGAGCACAGATACGCAGTATTTT. Full variable domain (remainder filled in from reference TRBV7-2 and TRBJ2-3): GAGVSQSPSNKVTEKGKDVELRCDPISGHTALYWYRQSLGQGLEFLIYFQGNSAPDKSGLPSDRFSAERTGGSVSTLTIQRTQQEDSAVYLCASSLMGGGSTDTQYFGPGTRLTVL.

The rearrangement joins TRBV6-2 or TRBV6-3 to TRBJ2-7; TRBD1 might be the D (6 bases). Per the germline V gene, CDR1 is MNHEY and CDR2 is SVGEGT. Trimming stripped 8 bases from V and 3 bases from J, with 14 bases between. The CDR3 contains 13 residues. In DNA, the CDR3 is TGTGCCAGCGGCCTGACAGGAAACTACGAGCAGTACTTC. It encodes CASGLTGNYEQYF.

The genes are TRBV2 and TRBJ2-5; 7 bases agree with TRBD1. CDR3 length: 15 residues. The V gene end was trimmed by 3 bases and the J gene end by 7 bases; junction bases not matched to a gene: 11. Germline V gives CDR1 SNHLY, CDR2 FYNNEI. The CDR3 here is CASSERGTVGGTQYF. In nucleotides, the CDR3 is TGTGCCAGCAGTGAGAGGGGGACAGTTGGTGGGACCCAGTACTTC.

This clone was found a few times. The V call is TRBV7-8, the J call TRBJ1-6, with 8 bases fitting TRBD1. Germline V gene sequence: CDR1 SGHVS, CDR2 FQNEAQ. Trimming took 1 base from V and 7 from J; bases not matched to a gene: 12. CDR3 size: 18 residues. CDR3 sequence (DNA): TGTGCCAGCAGCTTAGAACGCAGGGGGCTGGGTAGGAATTCACCCCTCCACTTT. The encoded protein is CASSLERRGLGRNSPLHF.

The chain combines TRBV6-5 with TRBJ1-3; D perhaps matches TRBD1 (5 bases). The CDR3 runs to 14 residues. The germline V and J ends were trimmed by 0 bases and 5 bases, with 8 bases remaining between them. CDR1 and CDR2 from the germline V gene are MNHEY and SVGAGI. The CDR3 coding sequence is TGTGCCAGCAGTTACTCGAAGGGGCGAAACACCATATATTTT. It is translated as CASSYSKGRNTIYF.

The chain combines TRBV18 with TRBJ1-1; D possibly corresponds to TRBD1 (5 bases). With 2 bases removed from V and 2 bases from J, the gap between germline ends came to 9 bases. The CDR3 has 14 residues. CDR1 KGHSH and CDR2 LQKENI come from the germline V gene. CDR3 DNA sequence: TGTGCCAGCTCACCAGACAGATACAACACTGAAGCTTTCTTT. It translates to CASSPDRYNTEAFF.

The chain couples TRBV11-3 to TRBJ2-2, with TRBD1 identical over 7 bases. V was pared by 5 bases and J by 1 base, with 7 bases of the junction left unmatched. CDR1 SGHNT and CDR2 YENEEA come from the germline V gene. The CDR3 length is 16 residues. In DNA form, the CDR3 reads TGTGCCAGCAGCCAAAGACAGGGCAGGAACACCGGGGAGCTGTTTTTT. Translation gives CASSQRQGRNTGELFF.

V usage is TRBV14 and J usage is TRBJ2-2; possibly TRBD1 for D (5 bases). Trimming removed 2 bases at V and 4 bases at J, with 14 bases between. This CDR3 contains 16 residues. CDR1 is SGHDN and CDR2 is FVKESK in the germline V gene. CDR3 in DNA: TGTGCCAGCAGCCAATTTGTGACAGTTAGCACCGGGGAGCTGTTTTTT. Translation: CASSQFVTVSTGELFF.

The V call is TRBV6-5, the J call TRBJ1-5, with D possibly being TRBD1 (5 bases). The length of the CDR3 is 12 residues. Germline CDR1 and CDR2: MNHEY and SVGAGI. V lost 10 bases, J lost 2 bases, and 9 bases lay in between. CDR3 bases: TGTGCCACTGCGGGGGGCAATCAGCCCCAGCATTTT. This sequence encodes CATAGGNQPQHF.

This clone was recorded only once. The chain carries TRBV28 and TRBJ1-5; a possible D gene is TRBD1 (6 bases). From germline, CDR1 is MDHEN and CDR2 SYDVKM. CDR3 size: 16 residues. V shed 2 bases and J shed 7 bases, with 18 bases lying between them. CDR3 amino acids: CASSLQGQGNGQPQHF. As DNA, the CDR3 is TGTGCCAGCAGTTTACAGGGGCAGGGGAACGGGCAGCCCCAGCATTTT.

This chain links TRBV5-1 with TRBJ1-1, with TRBD1 identical over 9 bases. This CDR3 region has 15 residues. The germline CDR1 and CDR2 sequences are SGHRS and YFSETQ. V dropped 2 bases and J dropped 1; count of bases not matched to a gene: 3. In DNA, the CDR3 is TGCGCCAGCAGCTTACAGGGACAGGGGAACACTGAAGCTTTCTTT. As protein: CASSLQGQGNTEAFF.

The V and J genes are TRBV19 and TRBJ2-1, with D possibly being TRBD2 (5 bases). The CDR3 covers 12 residues. Trimming removed 3 bases at V and 10 bases at J, with 10 bases between. Looked up from germline, CDR1 is LNHDA and CDR2 is SQIVND (reference sequence). The CDR3 region is CASSMGPGEQFF. The CDR3 bases are TGTGCCAGTAGTATGGGCCCGGGGGAGCAGTTCTTC.